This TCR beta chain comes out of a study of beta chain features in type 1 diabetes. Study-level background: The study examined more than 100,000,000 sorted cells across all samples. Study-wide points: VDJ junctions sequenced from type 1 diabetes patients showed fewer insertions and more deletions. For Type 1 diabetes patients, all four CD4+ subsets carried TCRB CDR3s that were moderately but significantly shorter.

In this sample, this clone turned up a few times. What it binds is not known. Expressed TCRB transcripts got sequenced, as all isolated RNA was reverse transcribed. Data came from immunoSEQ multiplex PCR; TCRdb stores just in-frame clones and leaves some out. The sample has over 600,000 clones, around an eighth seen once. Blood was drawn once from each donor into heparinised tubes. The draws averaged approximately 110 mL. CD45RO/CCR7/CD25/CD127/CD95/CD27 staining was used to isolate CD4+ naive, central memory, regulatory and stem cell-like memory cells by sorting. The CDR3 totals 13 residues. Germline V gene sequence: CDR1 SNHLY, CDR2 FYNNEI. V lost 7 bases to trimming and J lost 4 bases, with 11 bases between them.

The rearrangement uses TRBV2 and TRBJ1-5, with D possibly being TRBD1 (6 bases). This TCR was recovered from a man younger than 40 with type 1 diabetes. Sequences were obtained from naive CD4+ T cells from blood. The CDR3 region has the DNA TGTGCCAGCATTGGACAGCCAAATCAGCCCCAGCATTTT. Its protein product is CASIGQPNQPQHF.